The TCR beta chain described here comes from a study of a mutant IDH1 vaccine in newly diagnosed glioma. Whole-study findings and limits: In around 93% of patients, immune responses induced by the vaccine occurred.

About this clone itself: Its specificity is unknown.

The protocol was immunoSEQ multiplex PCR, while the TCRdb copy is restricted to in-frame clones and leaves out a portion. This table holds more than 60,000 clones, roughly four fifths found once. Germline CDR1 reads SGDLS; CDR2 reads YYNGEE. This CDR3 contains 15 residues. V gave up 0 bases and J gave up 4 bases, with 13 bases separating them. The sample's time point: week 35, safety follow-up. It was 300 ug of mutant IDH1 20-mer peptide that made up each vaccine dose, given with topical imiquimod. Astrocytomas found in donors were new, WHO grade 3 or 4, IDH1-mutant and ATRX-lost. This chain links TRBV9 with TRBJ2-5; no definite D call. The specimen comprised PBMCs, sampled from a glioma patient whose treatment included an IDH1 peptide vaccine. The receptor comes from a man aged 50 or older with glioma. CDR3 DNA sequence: TGTGCCAGCAGCGTAGACCCTTTCGCCCGAGAGACCCAGTACTTC. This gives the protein CASSVDPFARETQYF. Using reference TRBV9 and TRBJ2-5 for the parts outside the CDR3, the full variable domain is DSGVTQTPKHLITATGQRVTLRCSPRSGDLSVYWYQQSLDQGLQFLIQYYNGEERAKGNILERFSAQQFPDLHSELNLSSLELGDSALYFCASSVDPFARETQYFGPGTRLLVL.